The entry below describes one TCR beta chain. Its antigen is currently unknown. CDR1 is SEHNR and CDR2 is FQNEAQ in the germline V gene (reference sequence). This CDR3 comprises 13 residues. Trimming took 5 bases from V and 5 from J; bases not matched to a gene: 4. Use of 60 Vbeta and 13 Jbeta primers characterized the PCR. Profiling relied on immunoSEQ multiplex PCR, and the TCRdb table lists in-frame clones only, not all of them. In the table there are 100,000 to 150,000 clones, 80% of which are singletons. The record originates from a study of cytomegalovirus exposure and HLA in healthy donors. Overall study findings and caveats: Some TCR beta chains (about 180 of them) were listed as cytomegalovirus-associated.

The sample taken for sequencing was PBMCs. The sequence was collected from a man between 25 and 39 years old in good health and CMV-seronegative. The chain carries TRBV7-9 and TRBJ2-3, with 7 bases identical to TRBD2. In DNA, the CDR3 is TGTGCCAGCAGCCGAGGCGGGGGAGATACGCAGTATTTT. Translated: CASSRGGGDTQYF.